One and the same sample provided the 18 T cell receptor beta chains below, sequenced in a study of neoadjuvant anti-PD-1 for oral cavity cancer. Time point: after neoadjuvant nivolumab, at surgical resection. TCRdb keeps only in-frame clones here, not all; method: immunoSEQ multiplex PCR. The sample includes roughly 25,000 clones, over 20% seen only once; the top ten take around 16%. Sequenced here: tumor tissue, sampled after nivolumab (anti-PD-1) treatment. Source of these receptors: a person between 40 and 85 years old with oral cavity squamous cell carcinoma.

This clone was detected only a few times. This chain links TRBV9 with TRBJ2-7; either TRBD1 or TRBD2 may fit D (5 bases each). The CDR3 is 14 residues long. Germline V CDR1 and CDR2: SGDLS, YYNGEE. The V end was cut by 0 bases, the J end by 4 bases, with 11 bases between. The CDR3 DNA follows: TGTGCCAGCAGCGTAGGAGGGGAGTTATACGAGCAGTACTTC. It yields the protein CASSVGGELYEQYF.

The chain is built from TRBV6-6 and TRBJ2-1; 13 nucleotides agree with TRBD2. Germline V CDR1 and CDR2: MNHNY, SVGAGI (reference sequence). Unmatched junction bases numbered 4, after V lost 5 bases and J lost 3 bases. The CDR3 has 16 amino acids. The CDR3 region has the DNA TGTGCCAGCAGTGGAACTAGCGGGGGGGTCTACAATGAGCAGTTCTTC. This encodes CASSGTSGGVYNEQFF.

The chain joins TRBV4-1 to TRBJ2-7; 7 bases are a match to TRBD2. CDR3 size: 18 residues. Germline values: CDR1 MGHRA, CDR2 YSYEKL. V dropped 0 bases and J dropped 2; count of bases not matched to a gene: 13. CDR3 sequence: CASSQEGGRAGAAYEQYF. CDR3 nucleotide sequence: TGCGCCAGCAGCCAAGAGGGTGGAAGGGCGGGAGCGGCCTACGAGCAGTACTTC.

The chain couples TRBV2 to TRBJ1-2; maybe TRBD1 (5 bases). CDR3 size: 16 residues. Germline V lookup: CDR1 SNHLY, CDR2 FYNNEI. V dropped 6 bases and J dropped 3 bases, with 20 bases sitting between them. The CDR3 is CASSPWLTDLYYGYTF. The CDR3 region has the DNA TGTGCCAGCAGCCCGTGGTTGACAGACTTGTACTATGGCTACACCTTC.

The chain joins TRBV9 to TRBJ1-2, with 9 bases that match TRBD1. This CDR3 has 15 amino acids. Looked up from germline, CDR1 is SGDLS and CDR2 is YYNGEE. V dropped 4 bases and J dropped 5; count of bases not matched to a gene: 9. DNA of the CDR3: TGTGCCAGCAGCCCCGAGGGGGGACAGGGATATGGCTACACCTTC. Protein sequence: CASSPEGGQGYGYTF.

Written as DNA, the CDR3 is TGTGCCAGCAGGGGGACTAGCGGGAGAAATGAGCAGTTCTTC. Translation: CASRGTSGRNEQFF. This rearrangement joins TRBV6-1 to TRBJ2-1; 14 bases align to TRBD2. The length of the CDR3 is 14 residues. With V trimmed by 6 bases and J by 7 bases, 2 bases remained unmatched. In germline, CDR1 is MNHNS, CDR2 SASEGT.

The V call is TRBV4-1, the J call TRBJ1-2; D uncertain. V was shortened by 0 bases and J by 7 bases, with 6 bases between the two germline ends. CDR3 length: 12 residues. CDR1 is MGHRA and CDR2 is YSYEKL in the germline V gene. The CDR3 nucleotides are TGCGCCAGCAGCCAAGAGAAGGGTGGCTACACCTTC. Protein sequence: CASSQEKGGYTF.

The chain employs TRBV9 and TRBJ1-2; D is unclear. In germline, CDR1 is SGDLS, CDR2 YYNGEE. The CDR3 is 12 amino acids. The ends were cut back, 4 bases at V and 8 bases at J, with 12 bases in the middle. The CDR3, as DNA: TGTGCCAGCAGCCAAAGGTTGGGGGGCTACACCTTC. It translates to CASSQRLGGYTF.

J is TRBJ2-5 and V is TRBV18, with D perhaps matching TRBD2 (6 bases). The CDR3 runs to 13 residues. Germline CDR1 and CDR2: KGHSH and LQKENI. The germline V and J ends were trimmed by 10 bases and 1 base, with 13 bases remaining between them. CDR3 DNA: TGTGCCACCTCGGGGGACGGCCAAGAGACCCAGTACTTC. Its protein product is CATSGDGQETQYF.

This clone was seen more than once but under ten times. V gene TRBV28 combines with J gene TRBJ1-1; 10 bases agree with TRBD1. Per germline, CDR1 MDHEN and CDR2 SYDVKM. V trimming: 6 bases; J trimming: 4 bases; junction bases outside the gene matches: 8. The CDR3 has 15 residues. The CDR3 sequence: CASRVDRGLATEAFF. CDR3 DNA sequence: TGTGCCAGCAGAGTAGACAGGGGGCTGGCCACTGAAGCTTTCTTT.

The CDR3 sequence is CAWSGAAGGHETQYF. CDR3 nucleotide sequence: TGTGCCTGGAGTGGGGCAGCGGGGGGGCATGAGACCCAGTACTTC. The V gene is TRBV30, the J gene TRBJ2-5, with TRBD2 identical over 10 bases. CDR3 length: 15 residues. J gave up 5 bases and V 1 base, and 7 bases lay outside the gene matches. Germline CDR1 is GTSNPN and CDR2 is SVGIG (reference sequence).

In this sample, this clone turned up once. This chain joins TRBV20-1 and TRBJ2-4; no clear D. Germline CDR1 and CDR2: DFQATT and SNEGSKA (reference sequence). This CDR3 comprises 11 residues. V lost 4 bases and J lost 6, with 7 bases in between. CDR3: CSATQVNIQYF. In nucleotides, the CDR3 is TGCAGTGCTACCCAGGTAAACATTCAGTACTTC.

This clone is medium-sized within its sample. Distinct nucleotide sequences in the sample also encode this CDR3. The CDR3 spells CASSVDSGRGETQYF. The CDR3 coding sequence is TGTGCCAGCAGCGTCGATAGCGGGAGGGGAGAGACCCAGTACTTC. The chain links TRBV9 to TRBJ2-5; the match to TRBD2 covers 11 bases. Germline values: CDR1 SGDLS, CDR2 YYNGEE. This CDR3 has 15 amino acids. Unmatched junction bases numbered 4, after V lost 2 bases and J lost 4 bases.

CDR3 region: CASRTYNEQFF. CDR3 nucleotides: TGTGCCTCCCGAACGTACAATGAGCAGTTCTTC. The chain combines TRBV30 with TRBJ2-1, with unresolved D. V lost 7 bases, J lost 4 bases, and 8 bases lay in between. This CDR3 has 11 amino acids. Germline V lookup: CDR1 GTSNPN, CDR2 SVGIG (reference sequence).

This clone is medium-sized by share. V gene TRBV20-1 combines with J gene TRBJ2-7; no clear D gene. The CDR3 has 11 residues. Germline CDR1 is DFQATT and CDR2 is SNEGSKA (reference sequence). Trimming pared 5 bases from V and 0 bases from J, leaving 5 bases between. CDR3 bases: TGCAGTGCTTCACTCTCCTACGAGCAGTACTTC. Translated: CSASLSYEQYF.

The genes are TRBV15 and TRBJ2-3; D could derive from TRBD1 or TRBD2 (5 bases each). The germline CDR1 and CDR2 sequences are LNHNV and YYDKDF (reference sequence). The CDR3 contains 15 residues. V dropped 0 bases and J dropped 6 bases, with 13 bases sitting between them. CDR3: CATSRDRGSGDTQYF. As DNA, the CDR3 is TGTGCCACCAGCAGAGATCGGGGATCAGGGGATACGCAGTATTTT.

The chain combines TRBV30 with TRBJ1-2, with TRBD1 matching over 8 bases. Germline-derived CDR1 and CDR2 are GTSNPN and SVGIG (reference sequence). The ends lost 0 bases at V and 7 bases at J; junction bases unmatched: 7. The CDR3 runs 14 residues. The CDR3 here is CAWSVEQGARGYTF. Written as DNA, the CDR3 is TGTGCCTGGAGTGTAGAGCAGGGGGCGCGTGGCTACACCTTC.

This clone was picked up a small number of times. This chain joins TRBV19 and TRBJ2-7; D gene unclear. Germline loops: CDR1 LNHDA, CDR2 SQIVND (reference sequence). CDR3 size: 13 residues. V gave up 3 bases and J gave up 6 bases, with 12 bases separating them. The CDR3, as DNA: TGTGCCAGTAGTATCCGGAGTCGCGGCGAGCAGTACTTC. This codes for CASSIRSRGEQYF.